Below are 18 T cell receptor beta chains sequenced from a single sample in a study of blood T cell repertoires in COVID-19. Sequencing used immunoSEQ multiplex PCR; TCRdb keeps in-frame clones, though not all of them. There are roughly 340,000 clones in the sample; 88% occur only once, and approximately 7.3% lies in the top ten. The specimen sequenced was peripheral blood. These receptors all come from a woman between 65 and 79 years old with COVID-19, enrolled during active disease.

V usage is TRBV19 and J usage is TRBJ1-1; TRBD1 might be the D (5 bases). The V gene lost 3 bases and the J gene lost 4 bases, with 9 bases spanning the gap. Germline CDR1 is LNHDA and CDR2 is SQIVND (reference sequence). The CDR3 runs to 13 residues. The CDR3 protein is CASSMGQITEAFF. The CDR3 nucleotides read TGTGCCAGTAGTATGGGGCAGATCACTGAAGCTTTCTTT.

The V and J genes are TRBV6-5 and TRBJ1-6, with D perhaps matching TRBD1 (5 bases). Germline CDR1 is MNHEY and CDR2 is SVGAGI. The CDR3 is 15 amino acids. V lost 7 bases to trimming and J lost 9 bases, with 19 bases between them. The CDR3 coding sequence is TGTGCCAGCACAGTTTCCTTCCGGGGGGTTTCACCCCTCCACTTT. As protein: CASTVSFRGVSPLHF.

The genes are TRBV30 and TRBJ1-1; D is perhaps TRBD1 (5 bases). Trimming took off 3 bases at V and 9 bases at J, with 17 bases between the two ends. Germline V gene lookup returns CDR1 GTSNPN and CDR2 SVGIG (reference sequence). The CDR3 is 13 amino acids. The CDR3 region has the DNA TGTGCCTGGAGCCCCCCCGGGGGTAATCAAGCTTTCTTT. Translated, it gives CAWSPPGGNQAFF.

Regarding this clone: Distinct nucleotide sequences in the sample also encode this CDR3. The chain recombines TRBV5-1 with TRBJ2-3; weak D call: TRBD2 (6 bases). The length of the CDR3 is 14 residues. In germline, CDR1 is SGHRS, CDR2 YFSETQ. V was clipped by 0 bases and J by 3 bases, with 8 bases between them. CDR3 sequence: CASSLAGGTDTQYF. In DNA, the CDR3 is TGCGCCAGCAGCTTGGCCGGGGGAACAGATACGCAGTATTTT. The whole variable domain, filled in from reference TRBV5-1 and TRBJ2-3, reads KAGVTQTPRYLIKTRGQQVTLSCSPISGHRSVSWYQQTPGQGLQFLFEYFSETQRNKGNFPGRFSGRQFSNSRSEMNVSTLELGDSALYLCASSLAGGTDTQYFGPGTRLTVL.

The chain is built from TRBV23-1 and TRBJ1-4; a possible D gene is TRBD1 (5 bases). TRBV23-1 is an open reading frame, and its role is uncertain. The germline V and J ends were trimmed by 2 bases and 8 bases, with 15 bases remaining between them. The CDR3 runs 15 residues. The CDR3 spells CASSQPQGSWEKLFF. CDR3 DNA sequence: TGCGCCAGCAGTCAACCTCAGGGATCGTGGGAAAAACTGTTTTTT.

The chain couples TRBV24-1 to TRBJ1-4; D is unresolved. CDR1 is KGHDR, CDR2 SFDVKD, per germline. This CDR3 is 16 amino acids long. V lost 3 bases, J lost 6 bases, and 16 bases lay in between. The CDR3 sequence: CATSDTSDGIDEKLFF. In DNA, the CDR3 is TGTGCCACCAGTGATACGTCGGACGGGATCGATGAAAAACTGTTTTTT.

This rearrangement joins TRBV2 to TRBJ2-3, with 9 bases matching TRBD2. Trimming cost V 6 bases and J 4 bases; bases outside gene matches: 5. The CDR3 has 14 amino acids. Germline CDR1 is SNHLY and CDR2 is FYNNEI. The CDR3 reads CASRGTSLADTQYF. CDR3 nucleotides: TGTGCCAGCAGGGGGACTAGCCTCGCAGATACGCAGTATTTT.

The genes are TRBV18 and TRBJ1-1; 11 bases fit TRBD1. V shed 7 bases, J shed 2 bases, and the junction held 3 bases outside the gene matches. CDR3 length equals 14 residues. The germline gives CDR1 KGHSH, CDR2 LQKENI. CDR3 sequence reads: CASFGTGGNTEAFF. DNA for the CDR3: TGTGCCAGCTTTGGGACAGGGGGAAACACTGAAGCTTTCTTT.

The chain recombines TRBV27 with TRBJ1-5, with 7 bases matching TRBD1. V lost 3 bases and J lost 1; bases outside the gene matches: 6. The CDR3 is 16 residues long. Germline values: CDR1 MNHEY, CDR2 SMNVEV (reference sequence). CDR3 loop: CASSFSPGGSNQPQHF. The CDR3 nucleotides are TGTGCCAGCAGTTTTAGTCCAGGGGGGAGCAATCAGCCCCAGCATTTT.

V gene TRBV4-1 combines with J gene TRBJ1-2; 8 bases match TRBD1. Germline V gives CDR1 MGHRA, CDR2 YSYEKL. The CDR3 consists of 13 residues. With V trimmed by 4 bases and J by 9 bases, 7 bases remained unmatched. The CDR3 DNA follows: TGCGCCAGCAGCCCTGGACAGGGCCTGCGCTACACCTTC. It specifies CASSPGQGLRYTF.

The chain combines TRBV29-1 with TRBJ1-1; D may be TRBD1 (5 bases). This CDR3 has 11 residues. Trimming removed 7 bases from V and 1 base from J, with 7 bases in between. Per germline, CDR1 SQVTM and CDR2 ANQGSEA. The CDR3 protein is CSGGQNTEAFF. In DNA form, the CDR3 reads TGCAGCGGAGGACAGAACACTGAAGCTTTCTTT.

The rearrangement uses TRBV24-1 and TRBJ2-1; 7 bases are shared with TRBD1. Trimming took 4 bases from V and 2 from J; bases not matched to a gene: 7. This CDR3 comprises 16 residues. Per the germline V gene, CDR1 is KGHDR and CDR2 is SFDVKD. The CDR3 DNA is TGTGCCACCAGTGACACGACAGGGCAAACCTACAATGAGCAGTTCTTC. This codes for CATSDTTGQTYNEQFF.

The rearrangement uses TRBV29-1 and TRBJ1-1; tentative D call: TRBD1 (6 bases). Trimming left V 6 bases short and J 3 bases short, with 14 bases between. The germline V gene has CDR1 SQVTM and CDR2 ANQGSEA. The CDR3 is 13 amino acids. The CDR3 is CSVPGHRDTEAFF. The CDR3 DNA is TGCAGCGTACCGGGACACCGTGACACTGAAGCTTTCTTT. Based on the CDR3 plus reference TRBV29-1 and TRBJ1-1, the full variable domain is SAVISQKPSRDICQRGTSLTIQCQVDSQVTMMFWYRQQPGQSLTLIATANQGSEATYESGFVIDKFPISRPNLTFSTLTVSNMSPEDSSIYLCSVPGHRDTEAFFGQGTRLTVV.

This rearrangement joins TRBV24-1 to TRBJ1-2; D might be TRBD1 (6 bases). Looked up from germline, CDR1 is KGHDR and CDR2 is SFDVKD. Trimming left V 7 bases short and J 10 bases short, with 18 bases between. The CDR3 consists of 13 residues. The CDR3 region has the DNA TGTGCCACCAGAGGTCGGGGGGCTTGGGACTACACCTTC. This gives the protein CATRGRGAWDYTF.

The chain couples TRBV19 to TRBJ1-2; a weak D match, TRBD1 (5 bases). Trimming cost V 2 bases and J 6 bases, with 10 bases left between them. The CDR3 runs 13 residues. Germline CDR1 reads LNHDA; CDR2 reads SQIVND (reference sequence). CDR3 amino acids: CASSIRLGDGYTF. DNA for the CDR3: TGTGCCAGTAGTATACGGCTAGGGGATGGCTACACCTTC.

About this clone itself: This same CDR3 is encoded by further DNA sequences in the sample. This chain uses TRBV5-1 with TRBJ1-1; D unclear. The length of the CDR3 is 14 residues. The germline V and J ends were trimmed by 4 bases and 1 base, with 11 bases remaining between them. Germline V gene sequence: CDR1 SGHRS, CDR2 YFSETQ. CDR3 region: CASSPPTGNTEAFF. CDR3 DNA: TGCGCCAGCAGCCCCCCGACGGGGAACACTGAAGCTTTCTTT.

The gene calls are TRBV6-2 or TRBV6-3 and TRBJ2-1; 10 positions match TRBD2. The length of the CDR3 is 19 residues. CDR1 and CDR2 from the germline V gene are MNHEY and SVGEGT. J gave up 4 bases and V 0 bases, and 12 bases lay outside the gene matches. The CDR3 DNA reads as TGTGCCAGCAGTTACTCGGGTAGCGGGGGGCCCAAGCTTTACAATGAGCAGTTCTTC. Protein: CASSYSGSGGPKLYNEQFF.

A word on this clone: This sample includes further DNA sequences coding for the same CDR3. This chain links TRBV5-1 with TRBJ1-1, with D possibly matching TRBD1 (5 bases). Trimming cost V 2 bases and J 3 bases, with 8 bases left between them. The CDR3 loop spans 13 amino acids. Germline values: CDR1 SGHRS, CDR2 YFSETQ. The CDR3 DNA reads TGCGCCAGCAGCTTCGGGGGGGACACTGAAGCTTTCTTT. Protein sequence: CASSFGGDTEAFF.